This TCR beta chain emerged from a study of blood T cell repertoires in COVID-19. As for the study in general: PBMCs, B-cell-depleted T cells, or T cells provided the cDNA or gDNA that made up the material.

Deletions cut 4 bases from V and 4 bases from J, with 14 bases between. The CDR3 length is 15 residues. CDR1 and CDR2 (germline): LNHDA, SQIVND (reference sequence). Method: immunoSEQ multiplex PCR; TCRdb's copy keeps in-frame clones and lacks some. The sample includes tens of thousands of clones, approximately 80% of them seen just once. The specimen was peripheral blood. This sequence was found in a woman of 80 years or more with acute or convalescent COVID-19. This chain links TRBV19 with TRBJ2-1, with a weak D call TRBD2 (7 bases). In DNA form, the CDR3 reads TGTGCCAGTAGTAGGAGGGAGGGGGGTTACAATGAGCAGTTCTTC. This codes for CASSRREGGYNEQFF.